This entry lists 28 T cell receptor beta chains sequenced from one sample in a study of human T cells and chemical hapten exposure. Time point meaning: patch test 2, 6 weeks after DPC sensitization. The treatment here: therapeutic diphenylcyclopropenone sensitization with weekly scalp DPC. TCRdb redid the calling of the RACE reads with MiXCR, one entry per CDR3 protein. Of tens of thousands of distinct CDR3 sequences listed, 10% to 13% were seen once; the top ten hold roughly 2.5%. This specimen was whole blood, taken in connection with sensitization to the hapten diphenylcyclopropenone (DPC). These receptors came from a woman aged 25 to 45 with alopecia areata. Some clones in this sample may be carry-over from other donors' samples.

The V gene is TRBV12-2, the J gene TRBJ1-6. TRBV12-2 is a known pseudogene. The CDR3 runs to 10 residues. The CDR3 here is CASRLIRLHF. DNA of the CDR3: TGTGCAAGTCGCCTTATACGCCTCCACTTT.

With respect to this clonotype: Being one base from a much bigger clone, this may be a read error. The CDR3 nucleotides are TGTGCCAGCAGTTTAGCGCTACGGAGGGATGTGCAGTTCTTC. It yields the protein CASSLALRRDVQFF. V usage is TRBV12-3 or TRBV12-4 and J usage is TRBJ2-1; D may be TRBD2 (6 bases). Trimming left V 0 bases short and J 12 bases short, with 15 bases between. There are 14 residues in the CDR3.

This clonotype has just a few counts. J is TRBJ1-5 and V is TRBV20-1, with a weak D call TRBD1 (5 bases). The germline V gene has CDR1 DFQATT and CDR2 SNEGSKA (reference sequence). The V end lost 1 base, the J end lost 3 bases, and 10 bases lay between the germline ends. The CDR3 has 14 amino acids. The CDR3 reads CSARGGTLNQPQHF. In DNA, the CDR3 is TGCAGTGCTAGAGGAGGGACCCTCAATCAGCCCCAGCATTTT.

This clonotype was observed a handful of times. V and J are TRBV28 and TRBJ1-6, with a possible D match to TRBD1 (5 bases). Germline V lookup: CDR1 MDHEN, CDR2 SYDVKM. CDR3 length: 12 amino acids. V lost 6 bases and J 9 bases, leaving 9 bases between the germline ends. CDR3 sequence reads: CASRSGPSPLHF. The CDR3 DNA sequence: TGTGCCAGCAGGTCGGGACCTTCACCCCTCCACTTT.

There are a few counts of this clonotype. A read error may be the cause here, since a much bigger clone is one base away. The CDR3 region has the DNA TGTACCAGCAGCCGTAGGACGCTACAAGAGACCCAGTACTTC. As protein: CTSSRRTLQETQYF. The rearrangement uses TRBV7-9 and TRBJ2-5; D is undetermined. The CDR3 spans 14 residues. Looked up from germline, CDR1 is SEHNR and CDR2 is FQNEAQ (reference sequence).

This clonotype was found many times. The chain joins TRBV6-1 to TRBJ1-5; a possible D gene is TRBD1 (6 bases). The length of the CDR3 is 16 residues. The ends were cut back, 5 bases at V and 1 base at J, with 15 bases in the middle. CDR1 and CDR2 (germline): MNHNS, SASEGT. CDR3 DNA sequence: TGTGCCAGCAGTTCTCAGGGGATCCAGAGCAATCAGCCCCAGCATTTT. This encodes CASSSQGIQSNQPQHF.

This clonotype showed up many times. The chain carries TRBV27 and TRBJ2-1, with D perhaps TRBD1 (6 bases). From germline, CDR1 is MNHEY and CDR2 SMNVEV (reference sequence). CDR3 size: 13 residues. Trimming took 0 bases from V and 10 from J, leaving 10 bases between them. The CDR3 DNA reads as TGTGCCAGCAGTTTATCCCGGGACACCGAGCAGTTCTTC. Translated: CASSLSRDTEQFF.

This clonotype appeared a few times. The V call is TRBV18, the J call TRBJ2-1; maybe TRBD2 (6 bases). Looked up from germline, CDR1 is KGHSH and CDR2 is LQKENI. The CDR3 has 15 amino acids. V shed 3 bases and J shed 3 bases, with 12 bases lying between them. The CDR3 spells CASSPSSAIYNEQFF. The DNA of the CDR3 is TGTGCCAGCTCACCTTCTAGCGCCATCTACAATGAGCAGTTCTTC.

The CDR3 DNA reads as TGCAGCGTTGAAGGGGACACGGATGGCTACACCTTC. This sequence encodes CSVEGDTDGYTF. This chain connects TRBV29-1 to TRBJ1-2; a weak D match, TRBD1 (6 bases). The CDR3 sequence is 12 residues long. Trimming stripped 1 base from V and 6 bases from J, with 9 bases between. Looked up from germline, CDR1 is SQVTM and CDR2 is ANQGSEA.

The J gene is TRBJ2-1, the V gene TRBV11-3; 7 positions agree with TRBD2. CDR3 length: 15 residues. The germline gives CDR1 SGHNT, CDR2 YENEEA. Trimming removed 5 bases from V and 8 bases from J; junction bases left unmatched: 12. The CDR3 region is CASSRSLAGAYEQFF. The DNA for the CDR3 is TGTGCCAGCAGCCGAAGCTTGGCGGGAGCATATGAGCAGTTCTTC.

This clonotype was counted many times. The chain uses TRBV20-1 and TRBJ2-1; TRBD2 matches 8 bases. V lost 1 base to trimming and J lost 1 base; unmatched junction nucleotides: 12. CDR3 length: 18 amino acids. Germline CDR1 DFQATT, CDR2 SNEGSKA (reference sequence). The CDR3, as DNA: TGCAGTGCTAGAGGGGGCGGGGCGGGAGGTACTTCCTACAATGAGCAGTTCTTC. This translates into CSARGGGAGGTSYNEQFF.

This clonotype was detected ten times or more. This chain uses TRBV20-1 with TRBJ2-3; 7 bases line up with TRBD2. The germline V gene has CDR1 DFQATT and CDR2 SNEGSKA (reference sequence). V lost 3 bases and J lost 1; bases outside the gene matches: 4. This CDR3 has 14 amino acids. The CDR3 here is CSASRGGGTDTQYF. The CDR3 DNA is TGCAGTGCTAGCCGGGGAGGGGGCACAGATACGCAGTATTTT.

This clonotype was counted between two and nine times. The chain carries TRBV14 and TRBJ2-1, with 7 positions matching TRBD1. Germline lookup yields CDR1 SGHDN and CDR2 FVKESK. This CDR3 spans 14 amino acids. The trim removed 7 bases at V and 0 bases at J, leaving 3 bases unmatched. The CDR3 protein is CASNRQGSYNEQFF. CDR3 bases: TGTGCCAGCAACCGACAGGGCTCCTACAATGAGCAGTTCTTC.

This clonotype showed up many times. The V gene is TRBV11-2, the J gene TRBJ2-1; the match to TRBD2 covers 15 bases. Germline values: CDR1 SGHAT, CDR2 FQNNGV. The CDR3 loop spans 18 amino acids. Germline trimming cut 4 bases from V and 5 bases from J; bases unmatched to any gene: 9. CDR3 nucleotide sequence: TGTGCCAGCAGCTCGGGACTAGCGGGAGGCTTACTTAACAATGAGCAGTTCTTC. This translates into CASSSGLAGGLLNNEQFF.

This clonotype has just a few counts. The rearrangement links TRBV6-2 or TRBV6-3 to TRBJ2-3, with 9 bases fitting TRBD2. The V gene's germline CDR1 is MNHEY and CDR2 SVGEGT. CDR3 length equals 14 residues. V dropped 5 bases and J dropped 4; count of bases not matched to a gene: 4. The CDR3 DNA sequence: TGTGCCAGCAGTCCGGGACTAGCATCAGATACGCAGTATTTT. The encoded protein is CASSPGLASDTQYF.

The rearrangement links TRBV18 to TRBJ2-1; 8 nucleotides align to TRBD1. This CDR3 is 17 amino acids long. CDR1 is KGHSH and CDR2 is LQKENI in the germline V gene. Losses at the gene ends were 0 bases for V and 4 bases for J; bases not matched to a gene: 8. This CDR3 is CASSPPSGGASYNEQFF. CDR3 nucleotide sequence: TGTGCCAGCTCACCACCGTCAGGGGGCGCATCATACAATGAGCAGTTCTTC.

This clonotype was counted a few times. DNA of the CDR3: TGTGCCAGCAGCTTCCCCCCCGCTCGGACAGGGGGGTCCTACAATGAGCAGTTCTTC. This sequence encodes CASSFPPARTGGSYNEQFF. This rearrangement joins TRBV7-9 to TRBJ2-1; 10 positions match TRBD1. V lost 3 bases, J lost 1 base, and 12 bases stayed unmatched. CDR3 length: 19 residues. The V gene's germline CDR1 is SEHNR and CDR2 FQNEAQ (reference sequence).

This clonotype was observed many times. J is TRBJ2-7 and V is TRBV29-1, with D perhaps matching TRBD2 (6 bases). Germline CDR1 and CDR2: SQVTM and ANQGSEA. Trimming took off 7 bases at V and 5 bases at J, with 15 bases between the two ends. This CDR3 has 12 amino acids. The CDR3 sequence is CSGGVLGNEQYF. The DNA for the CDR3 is TGCAGCGGCGGGGTCTTAGGGAACGAGCAGTACTTC.

The CDR3 sequence is CASSPTTGLNTEAFF. CDR3 sequence (DNA): TGTGCCAGCAGCCCGACGACAGGACTCAACACTGAAGCTTTCTTT. The chain is built from TRBV3-1 and TRBJ1-1; D possibly corresponds to TRBD1 (6 bases). Germline V gene data show CDR1 as LGHDT and CDR2 as YNNKEL (reference sequence). The CDR3 is 15 residues long. V was pared by 4 bases and J by 2 bases, with 14 bases between.

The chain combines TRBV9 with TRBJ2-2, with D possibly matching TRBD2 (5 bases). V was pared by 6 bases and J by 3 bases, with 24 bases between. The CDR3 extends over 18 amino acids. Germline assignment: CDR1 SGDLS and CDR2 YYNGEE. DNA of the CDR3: TGTGCCAGCAATTCGGCTAGCCTGGCGCCGGCGGACACCGGGGAGCTGTTTTTT. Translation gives CASNSASLAPADTGELFF.

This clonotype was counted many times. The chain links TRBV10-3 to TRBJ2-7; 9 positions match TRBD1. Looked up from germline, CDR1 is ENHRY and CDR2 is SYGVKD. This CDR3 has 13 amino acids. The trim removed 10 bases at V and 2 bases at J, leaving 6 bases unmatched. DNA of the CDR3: TGTGCCAGCCGGGGGACAGGGACCTACGAGCAGTACTTC. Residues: CASRGTGTYEQYF.

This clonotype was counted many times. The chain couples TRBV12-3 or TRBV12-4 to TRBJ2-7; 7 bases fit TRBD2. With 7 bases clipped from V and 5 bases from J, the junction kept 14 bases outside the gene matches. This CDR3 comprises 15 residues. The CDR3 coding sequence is TGTGCCAGCACCTCAACTTGGGGGGGGAGCCACGAGCAGTACTTC. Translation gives CASTSTWGGSHEQYF.

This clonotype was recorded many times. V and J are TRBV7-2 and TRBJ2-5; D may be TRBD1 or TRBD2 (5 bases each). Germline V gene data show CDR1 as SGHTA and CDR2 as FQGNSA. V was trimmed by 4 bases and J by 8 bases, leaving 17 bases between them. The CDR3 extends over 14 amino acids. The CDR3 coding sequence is TGTGCCAGCAGCTCTGTCGGGGCGACCAACACCCAGTACTTC. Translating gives CASSSVGATNTQYF.

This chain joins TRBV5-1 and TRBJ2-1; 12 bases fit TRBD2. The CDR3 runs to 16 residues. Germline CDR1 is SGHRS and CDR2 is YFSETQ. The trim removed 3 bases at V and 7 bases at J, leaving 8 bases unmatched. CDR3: CASSSQTSGSRNEQFF. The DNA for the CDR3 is TGCGCCAGCAGCTCCCAGACTAGCGGGAGCAGGAATGAGCAGTTCTTC.

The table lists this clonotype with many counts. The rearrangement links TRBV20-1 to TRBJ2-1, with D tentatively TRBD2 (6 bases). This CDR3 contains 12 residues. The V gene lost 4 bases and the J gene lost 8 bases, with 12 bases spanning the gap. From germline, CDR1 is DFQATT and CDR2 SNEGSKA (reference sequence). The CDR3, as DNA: TGCAGTGCTATAAAGGGGACTTATGAGCAGTTCTTC. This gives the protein CSAIKGTYEQFF.

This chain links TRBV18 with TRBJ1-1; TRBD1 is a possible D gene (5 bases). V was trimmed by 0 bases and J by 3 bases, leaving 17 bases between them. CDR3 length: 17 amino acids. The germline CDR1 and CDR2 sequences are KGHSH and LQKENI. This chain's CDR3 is CASSPPARVVSHTEAFF. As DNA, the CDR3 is TGTGCCAGCTCACCACCGGCCAGGGTAGTTTCACACACTGAAGCTTTCTTT.

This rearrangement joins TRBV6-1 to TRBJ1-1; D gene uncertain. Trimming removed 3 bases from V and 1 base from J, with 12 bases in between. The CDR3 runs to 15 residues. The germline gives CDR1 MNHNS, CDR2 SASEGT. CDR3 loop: CASSDAGFWNTEAFF. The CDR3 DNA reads TGTGCCAGCAGTGATGCAGGATTCTGGAACACTGAAGCTTTCTTT.

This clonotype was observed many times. CDR3 sequence (DNA): TGTGCCAGCAGTTTGCCCCAAGAGACCCAGTACTTC. Its translation is CASSLPQETQYF. The chain has TRBV28 and TRBJ2-5; D gene ambiguous. CDR3 length: 12 amino acids. V was cut by 3 bases and J by 1 base, with 3 bases left in between. Germline V CDR1 and CDR2: MDHEN, SYDVKM.